The 27 T cell receptor beta chains below were found in one sample sequenced in a study of T cell responses to AZD1222 COVID-19 vaccine. Repertoires were generated with immunoSEQ multiplex PCR, while TCRdb's copy carries only in-frame clones and drops some. Among about 73,000 clones listed, roughly nine tenths were seen once. The source was peripheral blood, collected 28 days after the second AZD1222 dose. The receptors shown here come from an adult who received the AZD1222 COVID-19 vaccine.

This clone was recorded once. V gene TRBV12-3 or TRBV12-4 combines with J gene TRBJ2-2, with D maybe TRBD2 (6 bases). The CDR3 extends over 13 amino acids. Trimming took off 3 bases at V and 6 bases at J, with 8 bases between the two ends. This CDR3 is CASSFWEAGELFF. The CDR3, as DNA: TGTGCCAGCAGTTTCTGGGAGGCCGGGGAGCTGTTTTTT.

The rearrangement joins TRBV5-8 to TRBJ1-5; TRBD1 matches 7 bases. Germline trimming cut 4 bases from V and 2 bases from J; bases unmatched to any gene: 3. This CDR3 is built from 14 residues. Germline assignment: CDR1 SGHTS and CDR2 YDEGEE. CDR3 in DNA: TGTGCCAGCAGCGGGGGGACAGGCAATCAGCCCCAGCATTTT. Its translation is CASSGGTGNQPQHF.

The chain couples TRBV9 to TRBJ2-5, with 7 nucleotides matching TRBD2. Germline CDR1 and CDR2: SGDLS and YYNGEE. V lost 1 base and J lost 5; bases outside the gene matches: 5. The CDR3 has 14 amino acids. The CDR3 DNA reads TGTGCCAGCAGCGTAAAGGCGGGAGAGGAGACCCAGTACTTC. Its translation is CASSVKAGEETQYF.

The V and J genes are TRBV2 and TRBJ1-4, with D hard to call. CDR1 is SNHLY and CDR2 is FYNNEI in the germline V gene. V lost 3 bases, J lost 5 bases, and 10 bases lay in between. CDR3 size: 14 residues. The CDR3 is CASSEGRSNEKLFF. The CDR3 nucleotides read TGTGCCAGCAGTGAGGGCCGCTCGAATGAAAAACTGTTTTTT.

This chain joins TRBV19 and TRBJ1-5; D perhaps matches TRBD1 (5 bases). The CDR3 runs to 18 residues. The V gene lost 3 bases and the J gene lost 1 base, with 19 bases spanning the gap. From germline, CDR1 is LNHDA and CDR2 SQIVND (reference sequence). This CDR3 is CASSIWAEGRGSNQPQHF. The CDR3 DNA reads TGTGCCAGTAGTATCTGGGCGGAGGGGCGTGGGAGCAATCAGCCCCAGCATTTT. Drawing the rest from reference TRBV19 and TRBJ1-5, the complete variable domain is DGGITQSPKYLFRKEGQNVTLSCEQNLNHDAMYWYRQDPGQGLRLIYYSQIVNDFQKGDIAEGYSVSREKKESFPLTVTSAQKNPTAFYLCASSIWAEGRGSNQPQHFGDGTRLSIL.

V and J are TRBV28 and TRBJ2-1; TRBD1 matches at 8 bases. Trimming took 5 bases from V and 5 from J; bases not matched to a gene: 5. Germline V gives CDR1 MDHEN, CDR2 SYDVKM. This CDR3 region has 14 residues. CDR3 sequence: CASSGQGFDNEQFF. The CDR3, as DNA: TGTGCCAGCAGTGGACAGGGTTTCGACAATGAGCAGTTCTTC.

The rearrangement uses TRBV24-1 and TRBJ1-2, with D possibly matching TRBD1 (6 bases). This CDR3 is built from 12 residues. Germline loops: CDR1 KGHDR, CDR2 SFDVKD. The V and J ends lost 10 bases and 5 bases respectively, with 13 bases between them. CDR3 sequence (DNA): TGTGCCACTTCACAGGGCCCATATGGCTACACCTTC. Translating it yields CATSQGPYGYTF.

The rearrangement joins TRBV2 to TRBJ2-2; 9 bases map to TRBD1. V lost 4 bases and J lost 3; bases outside the gene matches: 3. The germline CDR1 and CDR2 sequences are SNHLY and FYNNEI. This CDR3 region has 15 residues. The CDR3 spells CASSGRTGDTGELFF. CDR3 coding DNA: TGTGCCAGCAGTGGGAGGACAGGGGACACCGGGGAGCTGTTTTTT.

V is TRBV24-1 and J is TRBJ2-2; possibly TRBD1 or TRBD2 for D (6 bases each). The germline CDR1 and CDR2 sequences are KGHDR and SFDVKD. The CDR3 has 17 residues. Deletions cut 9 bases from V and 1 base from J, with 20 bases between. CDR3 bases: TGTGCCACCCAAGGGGGGCAATGGGGGAGGAACACCGGGGAGCTGTTTTTT. Its translation is CATQGGQWGRNTGELFF.

The chain recombines TRBV24-1 with TRBJ1-3, with 8 nucleotides matching TRBD1. There are 16 residues in the CDR3. Looked up from germline, CDR1 is KGHDR and CDR2 is SFDVKD. Unmatched junction bases numbered 4, after V lost 4 bases and J lost 0 bases. The CDR3 nucleotides read TGTGCCACCAGTGACGGGACAGGAAACTCTGGAAACACCATATATTTT. Amino acid sequence: CATSDGTGNSGNTIYF.

V gene TRBV29-1 combines with J gene TRBJ2-7, with 10 bases aligning to TRBD1. With 7 bases clipped from V and 7 bases from J, the junction kept 7 bases outside the gene matches. This CDR3 spans 12 amino acids. The germline V gene has CDR1 SQVTM and CDR2 ANQGSEA. CDR3 coding DNA: TGCAGCGCGCGACAGGGGGCTTATGAGCAGTACTTC. Translating it yields CSARQGAYEQYF.

The gene calls are TRBV9 and TRBJ1-4, with a weak D call TRBD1 (5 bases). Germline values: CDR1 SGDLS, CDR2 YYNGEE. V was trimmed by 0 bases and J by 13 bases, leaving 19 bases between them. The CDR3 is 15 amino acids. Here the CDR3 DNA reads TGTGCCAGCAGCGTAGGGGATAGGGGTATGAAAAGACTGTTTTTT. Translating gives CASSVGDRGMKRLFF.

The V and J genes are TRBV4-2 and TRBJ2-3; no clear D gene. Germline CDR1 is LGHNA and CDR2 is YNFKEQ. The length of the CDR3 is 17 residues. Trimming left V 2 bases short and J 7 bases short, with 22 bases between. The CDR3 sequence is CASSQSPFVGKAYTQYF. The CDR3 region has the DNA TGTGCCAGCAGCCAATCCCCGTTTGTAGGAAAGGCCTATACGCAGTATTTT.

This chain links TRBV5-1 with TRBJ2-3, with D maybe TRBD2 (6 bases). The germline V gene has CDR1 SGHRS and CDR2 YFSETQ. The CDR3 totals 13 residues. Trimming pared 4 bases from V and 6 bases from J, leaving 12 bases between. In nucleotides, the CDR3 is TGCGCCAGCAGCCCGGTGCGGGGTGATACGCAGTATTTT. It encodes CASSPVRGDTQYF. Based on the CDR3 plus reference TRBV5-1 and TRBJ2-3, the full variable domain is KAGVTQTPRYLIKTRGQQVTLSCSPISGHRSVSWYQQTPGQGLQFLFEYFSETQRNKGNFPGRFSGRQFSNSRSEMNVSTLELGDSALYLCASSPVRGDTQYFGPGTRLTVL.

This chain uses TRBV20-1 with TRBJ1-2; no clear D. The CDR3 length is 11 residues. Germline CDR1 and CDR2: DFQATT and SNEGSKA (reference sequence). V lost 6 bases and J lost 4, with 9 bases in between. CDR3 DNA sequence: TGCAGTGCGCCCTTAGGCTATGGCTACACCTTC. It is translated as CSAPLGYGYTF.

The chain recombines TRBV4-1 with TRBJ2-1; D perhaps matches TRBD2 (6 bases). V was cut by 6 bases and J by 9 bases, with 9 bases left in between. CDR1 is MGHRA and CDR2 is YSYEKL in the germline V gene. CDR3 length equals 11 residues. The CDR3, as DNA: TGCGCCAGCAGTCCCGGGGGTGAGCAGTTCTTC. Its translation is CASSPGGEQFF.

This clone was seen just once. J is TRBJ1-6 and V is TRBV9; 7 positions match TRBD1. V lost 4 bases, J lost 4 bases, and 5 bases stayed unmatched. CDR3 size: 15 residues. CDR1 and CDR2 from the germline V gene are SGDLS and YYNGEE. Here the CDR3 DNA reads TGTGCCAGCAGCCTCGCGACAGGGTATAATTCACCCCTCCACTTT. Protein product: CASSLATGYNSPLHF. The variable domain in full, with the rest retrieved from reference TRBV9 and TRBJ1-6, is DSGVTQTPKHLITATGQRVTLRCSPRSGDLSVYWYQQSLDQGLQFLIQYYNGEERAKGNILERFSAQQFPDLHSELNLSSLELGDSALYFCASSLATGYNSPLHFGNGTRLTVT.

This clone was detected a few times. The CDR3 reads CASSRGRMNTEAFF. The CDR3 DNA follows: TGTGCCAGCAGCCGTGGGCGGATGAACACTGAAGCTTTCTTT. V usage is TRBV7-9 and J usage is TRBJ1-1; no clear D gene. This CDR3 has 14 residues. Between the trimmed V and J ends, which lost 5 bases and 0 bases, there was a span of 10 bases. Germline V lookup: CDR1 SEHNR, CDR2 FQNEAQ (reference sequence).

V and J are TRBV2 and TRBJ2-7; no definite D call. V was clipped by 3 bases and J by 3 bases, with 12 bases between them. Germline values: CDR1 SNHLY, CDR2 FYNNEI. The CDR3 is 14 amino acids. CDR3: CASSDFFLHYEQYV. As DNA, the CDR3 is TGTGCCAGCAGTGACTTTTTCCTTCACTACGAGCAGTACGTC.

The chain carries TRBV29-1 and TRBJ2-2; D remains unclear. The V gene's germline CDR1 is SQVTM and CDR2 ANQGSEA. The CDR3 runs 12 residues. V was trimmed by 3 bases and J by 4 bases, leaving 6 bases between them. As DNA, the CDR3 is TGCAGCGTTGATCATCGCACCGGGGAGCTGTTTTTT. It is translated as CSVDHRTGELFF.

V and J are TRBV11-2 and TRBJ2-1; possible D gene TRBD2, 5 bases. Trimming removed 5 bases at V and 1 base at J, with 12 bases between. This CDR3 region has 15 residues. Germline V gene data show CDR1 as SGHAT and CDR2 as FQNNGV. The CDR3 region has the DNA TGTGCCAGCAGCCCTCGGAAGCGGTCCTACAATGAGCAGTTCTTC. It codes for CASSPRKRSYNEQFF.

Notes on this clone: An end of the junction does not agree with germline; a read error may underlie this. V and J are TRBV5-1 and TRBJ2-5; 7 nucleotides align to TRBD2. The CDR3 length is 12 residues. In germline, CDR1 is SGHRS, CDR2 YFSETQ. The CDR3 bases are TGCGCCAGCAGCTTGGGAGCGGGGAAGGTTGACTTC. Amino acids: CASSLGAGKVDF.

This chain joins TRBV5-1 and TRBJ2-2; D gene unclear. Germline CDR1 is SGHRS and CDR2 is YFSETQ. Trimming took 4 bases from V and 7 from J, leaving 11 bases between them. The CDR3 totals 13 residues. CDR3 in DNA: TGCGCCAGCAGCCCGGACGGCTACGGGGAGCTGTTTTTT. Translating it yields CASSPDGYGELFF.

The chain uses TRBV27 and TRBJ2-2; 9 bases agree with TRBD1. CDR1 MNHEY and CDR2 SMNVEV come from the germline V gene (reference sequence). V gave up 5 bases and J gave up 8 bases; unmatched junction bases: 9. The CDR3 covers 15 residues. CDR3 protein: CASSHGTGQAGELFF. CDR3 bases: TGTGCCAGCAGTCACGGGACAGGGCAGGCGGGGGAGCTGTTTTTT.

This clone has only a few counts. The J gene is TRBJ2-3, the V gene TRBV7-8; TRBD1 matches 9 bases. CDR3 length: 16 amino acids. CDR1 SGHVS and CDR2 FQNEAQ come from the germline V gene. Losses at the gene ends were 5 bases for V and 5 bases for J; bases not matched to a gene: 11. The CDR3, as DNA: TGTGCCAGCAGCACCAATACCGGGACAGGGTTAGATACGCAGTATTTT. Its protein is CASSTNTGTGLDTQYF.

V and J are TRBV25-1 and TRBJ1-4, with D perhaps matching TRBD1 (6 bases). Per the germline V gene, CDR1 is MGHDK and CDR2 is SYGVNS. This CDR3 contains 15 residues. The V and J ends lost 3 bases and 4 bases respectively, with 12 bases between them. The CDR3 DNA reads as TGTGCCAGCAGTGATCCGGACAGCTTTAATGAAAAACTGTTTTTT. It encodes CASSDPDSFNEKLFF.

The chain uses TRBV18 and TRBJ2-2, with D possibly matching TRBD1 (5 bases). The V end lost 2 bases, the J end lost 5 bases, and 12 bases lay between the germline ends. Germline values: CDR1 KGHSH, CDR2 LQKENI. The CDR3 covers 15 residues. The CDR3 DNA follows: TGTGCCAGCTCACCAAACAGGCTGGGGACCGGGGAGCTGTTTTTT. It encodes CASSPNRLGTGELFF.